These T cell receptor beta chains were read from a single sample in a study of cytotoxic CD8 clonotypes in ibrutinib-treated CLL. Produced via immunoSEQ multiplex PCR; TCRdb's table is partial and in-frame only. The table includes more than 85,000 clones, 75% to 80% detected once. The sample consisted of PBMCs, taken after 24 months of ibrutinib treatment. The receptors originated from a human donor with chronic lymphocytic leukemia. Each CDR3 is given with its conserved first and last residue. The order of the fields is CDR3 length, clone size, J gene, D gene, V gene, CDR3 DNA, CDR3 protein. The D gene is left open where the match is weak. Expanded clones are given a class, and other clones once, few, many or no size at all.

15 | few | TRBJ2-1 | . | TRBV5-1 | TGCGCCAGCAGCTTGGATGGGGGAACCTACAATGAGCAGTTCTTC | CASSLDGGTYNEQFF
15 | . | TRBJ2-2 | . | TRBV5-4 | TGTGCCAGCAGCTTGGCGGGGGTGAACACCGGGGAGCTGTTTTTT | CASSLAGVNTGELFF
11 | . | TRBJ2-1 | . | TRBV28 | TGTGCCAGCAAGATGGAGAATGAGCAGTTCTTC | CASKMENEQFF
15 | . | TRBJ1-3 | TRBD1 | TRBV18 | TGTGCCAGCTCACCGGCCGGGACAGAGGGAAACACCATATATTTT | CASSPAGTEGNTIYF
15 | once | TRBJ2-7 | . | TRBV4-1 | TGCGCCAGCAGCCCGAGCGGGTCTAAAACCTACGAGCAGTACTTC | CASSPSGSKTYEQYF
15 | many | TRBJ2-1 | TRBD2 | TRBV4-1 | TGCGCCAGCAGCCAATGGACTAGCGGGCTCAATGAGCAGTTCTTC | CASSQWTSGLNEQFF
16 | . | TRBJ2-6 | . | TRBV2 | TGTGCCAGCAGTTCGAGCCTCGGCTCTGGGGCCAACGTCCTGACTTTC | CASSSSLGSGANVLTF
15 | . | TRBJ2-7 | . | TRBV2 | TGTGCCAGCAGCCCAGGGGGAGGACGGTCCTACGAGCAGTACTTC | CASSPGGGRSYEQYF
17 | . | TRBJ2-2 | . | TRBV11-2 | TGTGCCAGCAGCCCTAGGGGACTCAGCGCGAACACCGGGGAGCTGTTTTTT | CASSPRGLSANTGELFF
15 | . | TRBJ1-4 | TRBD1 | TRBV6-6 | TGTGCCAGCAGTTACTCAGGGACAGGGGTTGAAAAACTGTTTTTT | CASSYSGTGVEKLFF
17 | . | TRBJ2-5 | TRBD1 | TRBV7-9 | TGTGCCAGCAGCTTAGCGCAGGGGGCGAGGGTGGGAGAGACCCAGTACTTC | CASSLAQGARVGETQYF
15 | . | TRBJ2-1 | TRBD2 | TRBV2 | TGTGCCAGCAAACTGGGAGCGGGAGTCTACAATGAGCAGTTCTTC | CASKLGAGVYNEQFF
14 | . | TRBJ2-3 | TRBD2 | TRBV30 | TGTGCCTGGAGACTAGCGGGGGGTACAGATACGCAGTATTTT | CAWRLAGGTDTQYF
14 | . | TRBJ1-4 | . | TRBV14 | TGTGCCAGCAGCCTAATTGACGCTAATGAAAAACTGTTTTTT | CASSLIDANEKLFF
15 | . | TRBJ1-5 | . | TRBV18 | TGTGCCAGCTCACCCGGGCAGGGAGGTAATCAGCCCCAGCATTTT | CASSPGQGGNQPQHF